The clone carrying this T cell receptor beta chain was recorded many times. Its antigen is unidentified. In the same sample, other DNA sequences code for this CDR3. There were only Caucasian adults among the donors, and all lived in Nashville, Tennessee. Germline V lookup: CDR1 SNHLY, CDR2 FYNNEI. Between the trimmed V and J ends, which lost 6 bases and 8 bases, there was a span of 8 bases. CDR3 size: 11 residues. TCRdb keeps only in-frame clones here, not all; method: immunoSEQ multiplex PCR. Here the sample spans about 1.1 million clones, approximately 80% being singletons. This sample was taken from a study of shared clonotypes between healthy human individuals. Study-wide results and caveats: Though the depth was large, rarefaction showed that sorted-subset sequencing was incomplete. Clonotypes shared by all four sorted-subset donors had higher generation probabilities than non-shared clonotypes. An effect of sequencing depth on clonotype sharing among donors was expected.

This TCR derives from a man in his late teens or twenties in good health. Some clones in this sample may be carry-over from other donors' samples. This chain uses TRBV2 with TRBJ2-1; D tentatively fits TRBD1 or TRBD2 (5 bases each). Sequences were obtained from memory CD4+ T cells from PBMCs. Sample subset: CD45RA-negative fraction. As DNA, the CDR3 is TGTGCCAGCAGCCTGGGGGATGAGCAGTTCTTC. Encoded protein: CASSLGDEQFF.